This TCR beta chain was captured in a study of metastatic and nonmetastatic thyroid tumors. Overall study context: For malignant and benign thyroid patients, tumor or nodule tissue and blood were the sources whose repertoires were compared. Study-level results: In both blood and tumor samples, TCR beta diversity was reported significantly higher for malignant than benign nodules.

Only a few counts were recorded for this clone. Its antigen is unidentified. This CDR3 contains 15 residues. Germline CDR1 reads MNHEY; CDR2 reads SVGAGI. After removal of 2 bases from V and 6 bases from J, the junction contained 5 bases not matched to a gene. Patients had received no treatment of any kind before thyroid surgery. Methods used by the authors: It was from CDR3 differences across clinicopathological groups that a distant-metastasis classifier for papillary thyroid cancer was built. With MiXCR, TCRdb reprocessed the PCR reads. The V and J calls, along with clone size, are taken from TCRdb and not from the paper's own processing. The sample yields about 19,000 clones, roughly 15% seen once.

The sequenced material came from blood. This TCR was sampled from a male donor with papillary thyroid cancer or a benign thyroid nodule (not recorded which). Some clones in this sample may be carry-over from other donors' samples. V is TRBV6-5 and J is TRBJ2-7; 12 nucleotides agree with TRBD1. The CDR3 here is CASSYEGQGATEQYF. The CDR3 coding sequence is TGTGCCAGCAGTTACGAGGGACAGGGGGCCACCGAGCAGTACTTC.